Here is one TCR beta chain with its context. Its antigen is not identified. The data originate from a study of post-analysis software for immune sequencing data. TCR beta libraries were prepared from cDNA with unique molecular identifiers. MiXCR, applied by TCRdb to the PCR reads, yields one record per CDR3 protein. This sample yields 350,000 to 450,000 distinct CDR3 sequences, of which less than 40% are seen a single time; around an eighth belongs to the top ten. The CDR3 loop spans 15 amino acids. Looked up from germline, CDR1 is SEHNR and CDR2 is FQNEAQ (reference sequence). Unmatched junction bases numbered 7, after V lost 4 bases and J lost 2 bases. The study's findings and limits: Included in a set of roughly five TRBV segments more frequent in patients than controls were TRBV5-6, TRBV5-1 and TRBV20-1.

The sample comprised blood. This clonotype was obtained from a girl between 5 and 17 years old with multiple sclerosis. This sequence joins TRBV7-9 and TRBJ2-5; TRBD2 matches at 7 bases. Here the CDR3 DNA reads TGTGCCAGCAGCTCCATGTGGGGAGGGCAAGAGACCCAGTACTTC. Protein sequence: CASSSMWGGQETQYF.